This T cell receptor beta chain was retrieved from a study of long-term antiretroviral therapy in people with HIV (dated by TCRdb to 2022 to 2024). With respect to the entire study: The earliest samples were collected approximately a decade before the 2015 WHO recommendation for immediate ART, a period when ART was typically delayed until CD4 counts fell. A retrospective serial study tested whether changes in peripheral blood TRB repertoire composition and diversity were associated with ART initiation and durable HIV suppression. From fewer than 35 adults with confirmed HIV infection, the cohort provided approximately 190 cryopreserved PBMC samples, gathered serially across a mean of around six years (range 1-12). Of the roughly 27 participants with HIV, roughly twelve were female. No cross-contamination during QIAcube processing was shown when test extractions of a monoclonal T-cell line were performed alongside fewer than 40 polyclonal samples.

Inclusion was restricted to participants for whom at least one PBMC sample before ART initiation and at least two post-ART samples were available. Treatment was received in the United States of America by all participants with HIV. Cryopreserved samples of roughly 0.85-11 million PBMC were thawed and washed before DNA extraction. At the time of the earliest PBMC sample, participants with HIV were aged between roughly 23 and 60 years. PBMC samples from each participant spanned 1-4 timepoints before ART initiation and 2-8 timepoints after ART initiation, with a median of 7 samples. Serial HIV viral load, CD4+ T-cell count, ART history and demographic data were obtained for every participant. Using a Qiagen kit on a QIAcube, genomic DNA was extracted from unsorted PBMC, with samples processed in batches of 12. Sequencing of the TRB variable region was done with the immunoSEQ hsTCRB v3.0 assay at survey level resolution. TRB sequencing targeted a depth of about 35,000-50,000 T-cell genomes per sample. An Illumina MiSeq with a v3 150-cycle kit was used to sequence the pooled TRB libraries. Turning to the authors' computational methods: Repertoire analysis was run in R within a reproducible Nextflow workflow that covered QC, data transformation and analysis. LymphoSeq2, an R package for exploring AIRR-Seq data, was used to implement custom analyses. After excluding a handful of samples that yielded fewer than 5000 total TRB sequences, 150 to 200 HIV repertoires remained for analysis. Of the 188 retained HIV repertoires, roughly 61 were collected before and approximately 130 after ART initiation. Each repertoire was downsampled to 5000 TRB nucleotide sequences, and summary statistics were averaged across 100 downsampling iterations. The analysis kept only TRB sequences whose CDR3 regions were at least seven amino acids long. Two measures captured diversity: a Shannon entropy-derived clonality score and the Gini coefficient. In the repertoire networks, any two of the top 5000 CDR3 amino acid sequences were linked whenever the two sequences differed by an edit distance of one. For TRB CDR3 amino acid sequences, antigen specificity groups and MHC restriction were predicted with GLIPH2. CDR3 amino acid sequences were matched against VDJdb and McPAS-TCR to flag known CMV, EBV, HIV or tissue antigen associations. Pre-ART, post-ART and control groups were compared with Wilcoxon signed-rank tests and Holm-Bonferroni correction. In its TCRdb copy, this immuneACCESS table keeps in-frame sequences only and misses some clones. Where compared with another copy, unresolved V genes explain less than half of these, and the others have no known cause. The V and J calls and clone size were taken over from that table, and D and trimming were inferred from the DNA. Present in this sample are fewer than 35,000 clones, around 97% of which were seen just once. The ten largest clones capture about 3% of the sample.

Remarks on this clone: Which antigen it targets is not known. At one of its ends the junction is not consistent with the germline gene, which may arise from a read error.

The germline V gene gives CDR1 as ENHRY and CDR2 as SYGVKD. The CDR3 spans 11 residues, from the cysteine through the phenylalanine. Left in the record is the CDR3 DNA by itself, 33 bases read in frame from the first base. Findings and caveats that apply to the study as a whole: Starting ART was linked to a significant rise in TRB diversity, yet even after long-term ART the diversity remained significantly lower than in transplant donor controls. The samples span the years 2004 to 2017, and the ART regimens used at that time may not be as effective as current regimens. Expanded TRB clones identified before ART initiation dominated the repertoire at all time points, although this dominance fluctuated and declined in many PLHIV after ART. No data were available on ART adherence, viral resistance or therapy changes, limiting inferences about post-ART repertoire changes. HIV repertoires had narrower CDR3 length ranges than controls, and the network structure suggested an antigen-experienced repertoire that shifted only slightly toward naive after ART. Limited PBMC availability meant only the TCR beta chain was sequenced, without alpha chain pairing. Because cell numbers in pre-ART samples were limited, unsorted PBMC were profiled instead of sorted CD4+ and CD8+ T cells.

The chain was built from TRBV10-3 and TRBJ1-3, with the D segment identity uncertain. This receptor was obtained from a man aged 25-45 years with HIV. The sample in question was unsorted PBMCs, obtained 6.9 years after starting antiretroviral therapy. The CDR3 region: CAISNDGPFKF. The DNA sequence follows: TGTGCCATCAGTAACGACGGCCCTTTCAAGTTT.